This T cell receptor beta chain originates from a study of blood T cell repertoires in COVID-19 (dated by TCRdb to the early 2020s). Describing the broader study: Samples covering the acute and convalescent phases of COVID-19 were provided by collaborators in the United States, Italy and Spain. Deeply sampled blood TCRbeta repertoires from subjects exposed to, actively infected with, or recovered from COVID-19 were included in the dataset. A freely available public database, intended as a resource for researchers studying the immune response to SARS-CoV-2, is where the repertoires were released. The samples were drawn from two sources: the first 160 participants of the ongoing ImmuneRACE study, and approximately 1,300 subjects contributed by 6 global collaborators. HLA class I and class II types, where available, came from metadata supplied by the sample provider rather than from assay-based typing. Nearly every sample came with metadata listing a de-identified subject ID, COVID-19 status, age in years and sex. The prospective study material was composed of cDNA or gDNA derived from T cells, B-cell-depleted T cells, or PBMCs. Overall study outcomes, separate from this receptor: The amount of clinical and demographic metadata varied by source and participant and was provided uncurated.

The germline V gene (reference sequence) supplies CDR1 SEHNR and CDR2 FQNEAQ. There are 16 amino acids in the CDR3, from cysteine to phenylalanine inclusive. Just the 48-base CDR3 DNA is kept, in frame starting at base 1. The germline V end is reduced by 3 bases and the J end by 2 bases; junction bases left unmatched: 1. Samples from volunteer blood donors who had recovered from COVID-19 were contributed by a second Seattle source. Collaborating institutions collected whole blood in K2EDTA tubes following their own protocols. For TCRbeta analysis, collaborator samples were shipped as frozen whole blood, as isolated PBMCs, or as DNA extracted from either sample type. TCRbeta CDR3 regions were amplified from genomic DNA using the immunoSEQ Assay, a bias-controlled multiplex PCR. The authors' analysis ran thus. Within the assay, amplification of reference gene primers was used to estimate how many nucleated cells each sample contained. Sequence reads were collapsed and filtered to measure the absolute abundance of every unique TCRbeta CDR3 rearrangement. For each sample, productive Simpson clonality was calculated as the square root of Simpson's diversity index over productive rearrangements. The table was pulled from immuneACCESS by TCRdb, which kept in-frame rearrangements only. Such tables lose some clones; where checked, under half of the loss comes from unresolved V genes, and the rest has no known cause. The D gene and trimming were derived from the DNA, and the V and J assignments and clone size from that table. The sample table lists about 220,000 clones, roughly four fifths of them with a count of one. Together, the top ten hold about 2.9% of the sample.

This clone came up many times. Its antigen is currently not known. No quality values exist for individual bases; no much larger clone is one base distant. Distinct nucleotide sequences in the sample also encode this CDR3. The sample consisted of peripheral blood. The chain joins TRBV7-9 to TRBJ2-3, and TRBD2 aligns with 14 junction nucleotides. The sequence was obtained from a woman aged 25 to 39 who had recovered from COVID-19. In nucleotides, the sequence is TGTGCCAGCAGCTTGACTAGCGGGAGGGCCACAGATACGCAGTATTTT. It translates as CASSLTSGRATDTQYF.